The T cell receptor beta chain described here comes from a study of blood T cell repertoires in COVID-19. In the study overall: The samples span acute and convalescent COVID-19 from the United States, Italy and Spain.

This table comes from immunoSEQ multiplex PCR, and its TCRdb copy is limited to in-frame clones, with some not included. The profile shows approximately 190,000 clones, 82% of them singletons. This receptor was obtained from a woman aged 55-70 years with COVID-19, enrolled during active disease. The sequencing sample was made of peripheral blood.

CDR3 sequence: CASSREREQFF. The CDR3 DNA is TGTGCCAGCAGCCGCGAGCGCGAGCAGTTCTTC. The chain uses TRBV6-2 or TRBV6-3 and TRBJ2-1; D gene ambiguous. The CDR3 consists of 11 residues. The germline V gene encodes CDR1 MNHEY and CDR2 SVGEGT. V was cut by 6 bases and J by 10 bases, with 10 bases left in between.